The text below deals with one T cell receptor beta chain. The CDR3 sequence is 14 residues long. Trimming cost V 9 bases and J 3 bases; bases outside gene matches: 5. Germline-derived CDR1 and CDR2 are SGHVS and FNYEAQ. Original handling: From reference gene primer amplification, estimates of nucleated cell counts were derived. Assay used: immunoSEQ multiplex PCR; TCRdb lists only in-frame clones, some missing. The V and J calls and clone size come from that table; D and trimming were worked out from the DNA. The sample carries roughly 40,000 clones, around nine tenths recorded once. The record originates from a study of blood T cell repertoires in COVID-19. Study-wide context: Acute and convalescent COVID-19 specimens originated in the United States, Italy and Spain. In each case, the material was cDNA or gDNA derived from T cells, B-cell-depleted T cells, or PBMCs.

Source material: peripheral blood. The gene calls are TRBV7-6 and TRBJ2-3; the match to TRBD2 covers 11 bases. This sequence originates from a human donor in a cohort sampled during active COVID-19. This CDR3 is CASHPSGRTDTQYF. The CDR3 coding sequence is TGTGCCAGTCATCCTAGCGGGAGGACAGATACGCAGTATTTT.